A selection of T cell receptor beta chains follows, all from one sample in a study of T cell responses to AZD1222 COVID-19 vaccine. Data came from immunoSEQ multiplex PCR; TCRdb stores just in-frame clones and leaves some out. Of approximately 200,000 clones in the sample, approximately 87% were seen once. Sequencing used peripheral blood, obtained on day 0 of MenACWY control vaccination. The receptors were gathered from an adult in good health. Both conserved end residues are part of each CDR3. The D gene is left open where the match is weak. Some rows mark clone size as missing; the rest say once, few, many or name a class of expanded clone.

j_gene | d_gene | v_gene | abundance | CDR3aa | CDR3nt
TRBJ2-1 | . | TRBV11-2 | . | CASLPAGVTYNEQFF | TGTGCCAGCCTCCCCGCAGGGGTTACCTACAATGAGCAGTTCTTC
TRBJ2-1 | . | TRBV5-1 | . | CASSFRNEQFF | TGCGCCAGCAGCTTTCGAAATGAGCAGTTCTTC
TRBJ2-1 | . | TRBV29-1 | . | CSVANVEEQFF | TGCAGCGTTGCAAACGTTGAGGAGCAGTTCTTC
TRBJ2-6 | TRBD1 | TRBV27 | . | CASSSRQGAQAGANVLTF | TGTGCCAGCAGTTCCCGACAGGGGGCGCAGGCTGGGGCCAACGTCCTGACTTTC
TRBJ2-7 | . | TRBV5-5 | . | CASSLLGLAYEQYF | TGTGCCAGCAGCCTACTAGGACTCGCCTACGAGCAGTACTTC
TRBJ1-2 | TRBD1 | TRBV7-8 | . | CASSSEAGTGEGYTF | TGTGCCAGCAGCTCAGAAGCCGGGACAGGGGAAGGCTACACCTTC
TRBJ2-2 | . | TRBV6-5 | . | CASSRPTGELFF | TGTGCCAGCAGTAGACCAACCGGGGAGCTGTTTTTT
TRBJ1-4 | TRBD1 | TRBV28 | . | CASSYRGFGEKLFF | TGTGCCAGCAGCTACAGGGGGTTCGGTGAAAAACTGTTTTTT
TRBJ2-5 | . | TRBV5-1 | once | CASSLVARDQETQYF | TGCGCCAGCAGCTTGGTTGCGCGGGATCAAGAGACCCAGTACTTC
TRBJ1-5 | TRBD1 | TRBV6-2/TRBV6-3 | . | CASSAWVGQGNYSNQPQHF | TGTGCCAGCAGTGCGTGGGTTGGACAGGGAAACTATAGCAATCAGCCCCAGCATTTT
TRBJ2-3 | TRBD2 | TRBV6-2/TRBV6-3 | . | CASSGASGGSDTQYF | TGTGCCAGCAGTGGGGCTAGCGGGGGATCAGATACGCAGTATTTT
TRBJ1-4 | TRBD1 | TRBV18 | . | CASSSRDRDEKLFF | TGTGCCAGCTCATCGCGGGACAGGGACGAAAAACTGTTTTTT
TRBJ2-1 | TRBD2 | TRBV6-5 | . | CASNQQGTSGSWVFF | TGTGCCAGCAACCAACAGGGGACTAGCGGGAGTTGGGTATTCTTC
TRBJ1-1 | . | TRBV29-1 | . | CSVEESANTEAFF | TGCAGCGTTGAAGAAAGCGCGAACACTGAAGCTTTCTTT
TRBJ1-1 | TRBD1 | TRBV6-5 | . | CASRVGTADNTEAFF | TGTGCCAGCAGAGTTGGGACAGCGGACAACACTGAAGCTTTCTTT
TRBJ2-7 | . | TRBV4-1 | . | CASSQDSGADEQYF | TGCGCCAGCAGCCAAGACTCGGGGGCTGACGAGCAGTACTTC
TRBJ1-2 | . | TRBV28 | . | CASSSPAGQSNYGYTF | TGTGCCAGCAGTTCCCCCGCCGGACAGTCTAACTATGGCTACACCTTC
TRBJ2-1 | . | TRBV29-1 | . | CSVVREAYNEQFF | TGCAGCGTTGTCAGGGAGGCCTACAATGAGCAGTTCTTC
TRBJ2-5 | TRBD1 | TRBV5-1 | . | CASSQQGAGEETQYF | TGCGCCAGCAGCCAACAGGGGGCTGGGGAAGAGACCCAGTACTTC
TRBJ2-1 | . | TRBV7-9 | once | CASSLGGQNNEQFF | TGTGCCAGCAGCTTAGGGGGGCAGAACAATGAGCAGTTCTTC
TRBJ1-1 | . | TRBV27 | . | CASSKPGTDNTEAFF | TGTGCCAGCAGCAAGCCCGGGACCGATAACACTGAAGCTTTCTTT
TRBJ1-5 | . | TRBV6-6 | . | CASSYPGFGQPQHF | TGTGCCAGCAGTTACCCGGGGTTCGGTCAGCCCCAGCATTTT
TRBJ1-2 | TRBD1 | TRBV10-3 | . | CAISESQGQSNYGYTF | TGTGCCATCAGTGAGTCACAGGGACAGAGTAACTATGGCTACACCTTC
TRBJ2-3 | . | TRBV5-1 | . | CASSVEGTDTQYF | TGCGCCAGCAGTGTGGAGGGCACAGATACGCAGTATTTT
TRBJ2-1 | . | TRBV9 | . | CASSVDPRGRSNEQFF | TGTGCCAGCAGCGTAGACCCCCGGGGCCGGAGCAATGAGCAGTTCTTC
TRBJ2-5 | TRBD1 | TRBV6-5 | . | CASRPRTGAETQYF | TGTGCCAGCAGGCCGCGCACAGGGGCGGAGACCCAGTACTTC
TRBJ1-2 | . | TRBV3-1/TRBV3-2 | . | CASSQTGENGYTF | TGTGCCAGCAGCCAAACGGGGGAGAACGGCTACACCTTC
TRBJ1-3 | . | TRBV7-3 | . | CASSSSLGPGNTIYF | TGTGCCAGCAGCTCCTCTTTGGGACCTGGAAACACCATATATTTT
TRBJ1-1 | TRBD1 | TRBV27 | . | CASYRGVNTEAFF | TGTGCCAGTTACAGGGGAGTGAACACTGAAGCTTTCTTT
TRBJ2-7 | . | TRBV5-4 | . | CASRADYRTDEQYF | TGTGCCAGCAGGGCGGACTATCGGACCGACGAGCAGTACTTC
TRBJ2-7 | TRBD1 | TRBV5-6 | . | CASSKGQFLLEQYF | TGTGCCAGCAGCAAGGGACAGTTCCTTCTCGAGCAGTACTTC
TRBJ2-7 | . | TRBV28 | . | CASSFWGYEQYF | TGTGCCAGCAGTTTCTGGGGCTACGAGCAGTACTTC
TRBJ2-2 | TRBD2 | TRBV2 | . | CASSETELAGFTGELFF | TGTGCCAGCAGTGAAACAGAACTAGCGGGATTCACCGGGGAGCTGTTTTTT
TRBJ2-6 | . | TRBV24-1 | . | CAKLQGSGANVLTF | TGTGCCAAACTCCAGGGATCTGGGGCCAACGTCCTGACTTTC
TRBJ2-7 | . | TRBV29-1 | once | CSVVWGSYEQYF | TGCAGCGTTGTTTGGGGTTCCTACGAGCAGTACTTC
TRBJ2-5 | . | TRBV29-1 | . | CSVVRGEIAKETQYF | TGCAGCGTTGTGAGGGGGGAGATAGCAAAAGAGACCCAGTACTTC
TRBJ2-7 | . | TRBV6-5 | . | CASSREGYEQYF | TGTGCCAGCAGTCGAGAGGGTTACGAGCAGTACTTC
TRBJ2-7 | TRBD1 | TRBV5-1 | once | CASSLVGQGPLYEQYF | TGCGCCAGCAGCCTGGTGGGACAGGGCCCTCTGTACGAGCAGTACTTC
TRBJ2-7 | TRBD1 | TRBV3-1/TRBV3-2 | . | CASSQDGTEEQGWYEQYF | TGTGCCAGCAGCCAAGACGGGACCGAGGAACAGGGGTGGTACGAGCAGTACTTC
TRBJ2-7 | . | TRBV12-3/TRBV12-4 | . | CASSFSQGQEQYF | TGTGCCAGCAGTTTTAGCCAGGGACAAGAGCAGTACTTC
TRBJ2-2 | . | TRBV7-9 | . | CASSLIATNTGELFF | TGTGCCAGCAGCTTAATTGCCACCAACACCGGGGAGCTGTTTTTT
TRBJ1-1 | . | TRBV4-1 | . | CASSSGWAEAFF | TGCGCCAGCAGCTCCGGGTGGGCTGAAGCTTTCTTT
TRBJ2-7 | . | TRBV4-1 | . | CASSQVGGRTTREQYF | TGCGCCAGCAGCCAAGTAGGGGGGAGGACTACGAGGGAGCAGTACTTC
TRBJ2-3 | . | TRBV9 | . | CASSAHHTDTQYF | TGTGCCAGCAGCGCCCATCATACAGATACGCAGTATTTT
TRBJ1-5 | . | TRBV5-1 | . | CASSLDEGERPQHF | TGCGCCAGCAGCTTGGATGAGGGGGAGAGGCCCCAGCATTTT